This TCR beta chain was recorded in a study of cytomegalovirus exposure and HLA in healthy donors. The study, taken as a whole, reports: Some V segments (TRBV6-2 and TRBV6-3 among them) were excluded as indistinguishable.

The CDR3 sequence is 14 residues long. The V and J ends lost 5 bases and 5 bases respectively, with 14 bases between them. CDR1 is LNHDA and CDR2 is SQIVND in the germline V gene (reference sequence). Use of 60 Vbeta and 13 Jbeta primers characterized the PCR. Some clones are missing from TCRdb's copy, which holds only in-frame ones; the method was immunoSEQ multiplex PCR. Of 55,000 to 90,000 clones listed, roughly 79% were seen once; the top ten hold around 6%. As concerns this clone: The antigen remains undetermined.

Material: PBMCs. The sequence was collected from a man in his fifties in good health and CMV-seronegative. The V and J genes are TRBV19 and TRBJ2-3; D is possibly TRBD1 (6 bases). The CDR3: CASSSGQSGDTQYF. The CDR3 coding sequence is TGTGCCAGTAGTTCCGGACAGAGCGGAGATACGCAGTATTTT.